This is a list of T cell receptor beta chains from one sample in a study of shared clonotypes between healthy human individuals. Assay: immunoSEQ multiplex PCR; the TCRdb copy retains only in-frame clones and omits some. The sample gives about 2.1 million clones, roughly 93% of which show up once; 1.5% to 2% is in the top ten. The sequencing input was naive CD8+ T cells from PBMCs. These receptors all come from a man younger than 30 in good health. Some clones in this sample may be carry-over from other donors' samples. The CDR3 runs from the conserved cysteine through the conserved F or W. The D gene is left open where the match is weak. Clone size, where shown, is once, few, many, or a class for clones that have expanded.

V gene,clone size,J gene,D gene,CDR3 DNA,CDR3 protein
TRBV10-3,.,TRBJ2-5,TRBD1,TGTGCCATCAGTGAGTTGGACAGGGCGGAGTACCAAGAGACCCAGTACTTC,CAISELDRAEYQETQYF
TRBV13,.,TRBJ1-2,TRBD1,TGTGCCAGCAGCCTCGAGGACAGGGGAATTTATGGCTACACCTTC,CASSLEDRGIYGYTF
TRBV4-3,.,TRBJ2-2,TRBD2,TGCGCCAGCAGCCAATCCTCCACCGCGGGGGGCCTGCCCGGGGAGCTGTTTTTT,CASSQSSTAGGLPGELFF
TRBV30,.,TRBJ1-1,.,TGTGCCTGGAGGACATGGGGTGAAGCTTTCTTT,CAWRTWGEAFF
TRBV9,.,TRBJ2-2,.,TGTGCCAGCAGCGTAGGGAGGGAGCTGTTTTTT,CASSVGRELFF
TRBV11-2,once,TRBJ2-5,.,TGTGCCAGCAGCTCCCCCGTTGGGACCCAGTACTTC,CASSSPVGTQYF
TRBV6-1,.,TRBJ1-5,.,TGTGCCAGCAGCCTAGGACCCGGCGGCAATCAGCCCCAGCATTTT,CASSLGPGGNQPQHF
TRBV27,.,TRBJ1-2,.,TGTGCCACCCGGTTGTGGCTTAACTATGGCTACACCTTC,CATRLWLNYGYTF
TRBV9,.,TRBJ1-4,.,TGTGCCAGCAGCGTCCACTGGGGGCTTAATGAAAAACTGTTTTTT,CASSVHWGLNEKLFF
TRBV27,.,TRBJ2-1,TRBD2,TGTGCCAGCAGTTGGCCCACTAGCGGGAGTACCTCCTACAATGAGCAGTTCTTC,CASSWPTSGSTSYNEQFF
TRBV9,.,TRBJ2-3,TRBD2,TGTGCCAGCAGCGTAGCCCTAGCGGGAGTTTTGGCAGATACGCAGTATTTT,CASSVALAGVLADTQYF
TRBV5-8,.,TRBJ1-2,.,TGTGCCAGCAGCTTAAGGGGCAGGGATTACTATGGCTACACCTTC,CASSLRGRDYYGYTF
TRBV7-6,.,TRBJ2-1,TRBD1,TGTGCCAGCACTTACCTCCAACAGGGGGTAAGGTCTGGCTCCTACAATGAGCAGTTCTTC,CASTYLQQGVRSGSYNEQFF
TRBV9,few,TRBJ2-5,.,TGTGCCAGCAGCGTTGGCGCACACCAAGAGACCCAGTACTTC,CASSVGAHQETQYF
TRBV13,.,TRBJ2-7,TRBD2,TGTGCCAGCAGCCCTGGGGTAGCGGGAGTGCACGAGCAGTACTTC,CASSPGVAGVHEQYF
TRBV5-1,.,TRBJ2-1,.,TGCGCCAGCAGCCCCCTAGGGGGTGTCTCCTACAATGAGCAGTTCTTC,CASSPLGGVSYNEQFF
TRBV5-6,.,TRBJ2-7,.,TGTGCCAGCAGCGCCGGCGTGGGGGTCTACGAGCAGTACTTC,CASSAGVGVYEQYF
TRBV4-3,.,TRBJ2-7,.,TGCGCCAGCAGCCAAGGAATGGAAGGCTACGAGCAGTACTTC,CASSQGMEGYEQYF
TRBV7-9,.,TRBJ1-1,.,TGTGCCAGCGGCCCTTCAGGGGAAGCTTTCTTT,CASGPSGEAFF
TRBV6-5,.,TRBJ2-3,TRBD1,TGTGCCAGCAGACCCGACAGGGGGCGTAGAGATACGCAGTATTTT,CASRPDRGRRDTQYF
TRBV28,once,TRBJ1-4,.,TGTGCCAGCAGTTTAAGGGACGGATATGAAAAACTGTTTTTT,CASSLRDGYEKLFF
TRBV19,.,TRBJ1-5,.,TGTGCCAGTAGTAGGGACGATAGCAATCAGCCCCAGCATTTT,CASSRDDSNQPQHF
TRBV11-2,.,TRBJ2-1,TRBD2,TGTGCCAGCAGCTTAGATCTTGTTACGGGACTAGCGGGCCACAATGAGCAGTTCTTC,CASSLDLVTGLAGHNEQFF
TRBV5-4,.,TRBJ2-2,.,TGTGCCAGCAGCTTGTGGACATCCACCGGGGAGCTGTTTTTT,CASSLWTSTGELFF
TRBV7-9,.,TRBJ2-7,TRBD2,TGTGCCAGCAGCTCTGCGATACTGCGGGAGGATTACGAGCAGTACTTC,CASSSAILREDYEQYF
TRBV19,.,TRBJ2-2,TRBD1,TGTGCCAGTATCGCCAGGGGGAGTGCGGTCGGGGAGCTGTTTTTT,CASIARGSAVGELFF
TRBV6-1,.,TRBJ1-5,.,TGTGCCAGCAGTGAAGGGAGGCTAGCAAATCAGCCCCAGCATTTT,CASSEGRLANQPQHF
TRBV20-1,.,TRBJ2-7,.,TGCAGTGCGCTGATGGGATCCGAGCAGTACTTC,CSALMGSEQYF
TRBV15,few,TRBJ1-5,.,TGTGCCACCAGAGGGGGGAATGGAGGTCAGCCCCAGCATTTT,CATRGGNGGQPQHF